This paragraph reports one TCR beta chain. Here immunoSEQ multiplex PCR was the method, and the copy in TCRdb shows in-frame clones only, minus some. The table has approximately 87,000 clones, 86% seen once. The record originates from a study of control samples from healthy donors and cancer patients. The CDR3 extends over 14 amino acids. Sequencing was done on a sample of blood. This TCR derives from a woman aged 45 to 65 in good health. This chain connects TRBV1 to TRBJ1-2. TRBV1 is described as a pseudogene. The chain's CDR3 is CTSSDPRGGYGYTF. CDR3 nucleotides: TGCACCAGCAGCGACCCTAGGGGAGGATATGGCTACACCTTC.